The next 8 T cell receptor beta chains were all read from a single sample in a study of T cells in Graves' hyperthyroidism and ophthalmopathy. RNA transcripts served as the template for amplifying TCR beta CDR3 regions. HTBI primers drove first-round RT-PCR of the TCR CDR3. TCRdb reprocessed the multiplex PCR reads via MiXCR and lists one record per CDR3 protein. The table records fewer than 750,000 distinct CDR3 sequences, approximately 15% of them present only once. Sequencing was performed on blood. The receptors stem from a woman in her 50s with Graves' ophthalmopathy.

The V and J genes are TRBV25-1 and TRBJ2-1; the D gene is possibly TRBD1 (5 bases). Germline V lookup: CDR1 MGHDK, CDR2 SYGVNS. This CDR3 contains 15 residues. Between the trimmed V and J ends, which lost 8 bases and 7 bases, there was a span of 21 bases. CDR3 loop: CASGLARALSNEQFF. CDR3 in DNA: TGTGCCAGCGGTTTGGCCAGGGCCCTATCGAATGAGCAGTTCTTC.

This clonotype was observed at least ten times. This chain joins TRBV7-6 and TRBJ2-7; 13 nucleotides match TRBD2. The CDR3 length is 15 residues. Germline assignment: CDR1 SGHVS and CDR2 FNYEAQ. V gave up 5 bases and J gave up 4 bases; unmatched junction bases: 5. CDR3 sequence reads: CASSPTTSGRYEQYF. The CDR3 bases are TGTGCCAGCAGCCCAACGACTAGCGGGAGGTACGAGCAGTACTTC.

Many counts were recorded for this clonotype. The rearrangement uses TRBV29-1 and TRBJ2-1; D gene ambiguous. V was shortened by 2 bases and J by 0 bases, with 8 bases between the two germline ends. This CDR3 region has 14 residues. CDR1 and CDR2 from the germline V gene are SQVTM and ANQGSEA. The CDR3 protein is CSVEKGSSYNEQFF. DNA of the CDR3: TGCAGCGTTGAAAAAGGTAGCTCCTACAATGAGCAGTTCTTC.

This clonotype was counted at least ten times. The V call is TRBV5-1, the J call TRBJ2-2; no firm D call. In germline, CDR1 is SGHRS, CDR2 YFSETQ. CDR3 length equals 13 residues. V was pared by 0 bases and J by 6 bases, with 6 bases between. CDR3 protein: CASSLVRPGELFF. Here the CDR3 DNA reads TGCGCCAGCAGCTTGGTCAGACCCGGGGAGCTGTTTTTT.

The V gene is TRBV30, the J gene TRBJ2-3; D is ambiguous. The germline CDR1 and CDR2 sequences are GTSNPN and SVGIG (reference sequence). V lost 0 bases to trimming and J lost 0 bases, with 10 bases between them. The CDR3 consists of 15 residues. The CDR3 spells CAWSVYRPSTDTQYF. CDR3 in DNA: TGTGCCTGGAGTGTATACAGACCTAGCACAGATACGCAGTATTTT.

V is TRBV7-9 and J is TRBJ1-5, with D possibly TRBD1 on 5 matching bases. CDR1 is SEHNR, CDR2 FQNEAQ, per germline (reference sequence). Trimming stripped 1 base from V and 7 bases from J, with 11 bases between. This CDR3 spans 14 amino acids. Written as DNA, the CDR3 is TGTGCCAGCAGCTTAGTCCTGGGGCCCCAGCCCCAGCATTTT. Residues: CASSLVLGPQPQHF.

This clonotype was counted at least ten times. V usage is TRBV6-1 and J usage is TRBJ1-2, with 7 nucleotides matching TRBD1. Germline V gene lookup returns CDR1 MNHNS and CDR2 SASEGT. Germline trimming cut 4 bases from V and 4 bases from J; bases unmatched to any gene: 9. This CDR3 contains 15 residues. Here the CDR3 DNA reads TGTGCCAGCAGTGGTCTGGCAGGGGGGACCTATGGCTACACCTTC. Translating it yields CASSGLAGGTYGYTF.

The chain has TRBV4-1 and TRBJ1-5; TRBD1 is a possible D gene (6 bases). CDR1 and CDR2 (germline): MGHRA, YSYEKL. V lost 0 bases to trimming and J lost 5 bases, with 14 bases between them. The CDR3 totals 16 residues. The CDR3 DNA is TGCGCCAGCAGCCAAGAAGTAACAGGGAGGGATCAGCCCCAGCATTTT. The encoded protein is CASSQEVTGRDQPQHF.